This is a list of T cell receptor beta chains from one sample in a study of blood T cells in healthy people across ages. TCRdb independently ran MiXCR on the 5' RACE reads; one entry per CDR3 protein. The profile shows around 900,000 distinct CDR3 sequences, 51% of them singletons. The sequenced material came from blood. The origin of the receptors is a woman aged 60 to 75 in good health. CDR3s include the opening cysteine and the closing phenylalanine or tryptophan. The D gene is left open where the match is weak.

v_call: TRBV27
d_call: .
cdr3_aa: CASSLKSSNQPQHF

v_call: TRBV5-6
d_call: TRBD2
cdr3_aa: CASSLGLAGGGETQYF

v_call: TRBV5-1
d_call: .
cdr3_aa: CASSFVSGQGASEQYF

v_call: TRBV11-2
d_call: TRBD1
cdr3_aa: CASSLGTGANQPQHF

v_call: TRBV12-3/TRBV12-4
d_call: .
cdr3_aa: CASITSGGTDFSYEQYF

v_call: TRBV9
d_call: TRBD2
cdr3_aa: CASSSESGGAQYF

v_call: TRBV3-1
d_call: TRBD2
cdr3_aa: CASSQEGRASGPPLHQETQYF

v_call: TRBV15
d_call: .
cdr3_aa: CATSPDRPFSLYYEQYF

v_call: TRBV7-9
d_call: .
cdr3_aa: CASSPLGAHYYNEQFF

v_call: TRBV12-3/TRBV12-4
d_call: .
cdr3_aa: CASASYRAPTDTQYF

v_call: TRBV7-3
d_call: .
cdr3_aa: CASSLNVGVGNIQYF

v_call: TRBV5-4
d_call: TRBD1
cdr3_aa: CASSLKGTGAEKLFF

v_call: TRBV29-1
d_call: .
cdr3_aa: CSGLVLAPFDSYNEQFF

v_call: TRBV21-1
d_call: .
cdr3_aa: CASSKEGRRWTQYF

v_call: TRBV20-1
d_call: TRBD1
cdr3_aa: CSARVPGQGYEQYF

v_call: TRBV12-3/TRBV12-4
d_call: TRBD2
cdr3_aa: CASSWGAGVGETQYF

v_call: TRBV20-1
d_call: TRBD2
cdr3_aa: CSAPKREGLPNEQFF

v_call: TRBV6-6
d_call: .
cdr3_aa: CASRQYGPLGVTQYF

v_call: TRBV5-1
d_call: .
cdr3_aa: CASGGLGPRRAADTQYF

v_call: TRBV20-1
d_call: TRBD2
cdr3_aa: CSASSGRLADTQYF

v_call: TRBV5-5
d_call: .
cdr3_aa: CASSFGRDLYEQYF

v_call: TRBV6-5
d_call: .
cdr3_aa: CASSPDRGKLFF

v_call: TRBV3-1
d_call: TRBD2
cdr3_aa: CASSQDLLAGADYEQYF

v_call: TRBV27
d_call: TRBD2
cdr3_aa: CASSLSWLAGGPKYEQYF

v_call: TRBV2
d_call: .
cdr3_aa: CAGKCVYYEQYF

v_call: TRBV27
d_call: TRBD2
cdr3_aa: CASRGSSGSYNEQFF

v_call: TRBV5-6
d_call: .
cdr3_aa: CASSSYWGLTSGTQYF

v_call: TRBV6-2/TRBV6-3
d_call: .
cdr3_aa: CASIYSDRGQYF

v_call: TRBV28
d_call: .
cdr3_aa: CASTRWGNYGYTF

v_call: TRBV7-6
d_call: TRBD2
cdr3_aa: CASSPPRTSGSKIPPYRLFF

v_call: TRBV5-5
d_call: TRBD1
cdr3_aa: CASKAVPHRGDQETQYF

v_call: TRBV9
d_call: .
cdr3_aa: CASSVAGNSNEQFF

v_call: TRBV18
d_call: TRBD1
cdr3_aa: CASSPLPPGQGNPEAFF

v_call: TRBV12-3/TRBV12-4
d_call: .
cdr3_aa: CASTLPGQSYEQYF

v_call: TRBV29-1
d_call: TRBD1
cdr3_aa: CSVDGLEDRGYEQYF

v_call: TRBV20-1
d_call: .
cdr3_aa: CSARDDQDNSDTQYF

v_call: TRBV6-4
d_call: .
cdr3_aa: CASSGGRGPDEKLFF

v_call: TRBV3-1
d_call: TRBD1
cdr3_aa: CASSQAGGGGQPQHF

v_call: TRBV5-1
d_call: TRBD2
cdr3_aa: CASSLALAGVNEQYF

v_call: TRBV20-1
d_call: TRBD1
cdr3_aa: CSSQGAKGEQYF

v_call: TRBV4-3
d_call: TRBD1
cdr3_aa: CASSHLVGQKETQYF

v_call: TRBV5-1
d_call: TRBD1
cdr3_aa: CASSWTVGQGNYNEQFF

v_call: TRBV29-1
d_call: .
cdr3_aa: CSVEELKEQFF

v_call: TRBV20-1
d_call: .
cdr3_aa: CSAVGYSHEQYF

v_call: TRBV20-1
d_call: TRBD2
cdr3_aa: CSAETSSGSFEQYF

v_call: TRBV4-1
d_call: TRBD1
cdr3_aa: CASSQPTGDHGYTF

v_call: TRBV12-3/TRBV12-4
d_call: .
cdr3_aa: CASSLSQGTKTQYF

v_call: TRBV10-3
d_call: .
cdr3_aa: CAISETHEQFF

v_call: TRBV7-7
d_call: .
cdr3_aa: CASSAKLRETQYF

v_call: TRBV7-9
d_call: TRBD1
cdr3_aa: CASSPLGGTANYGYTF

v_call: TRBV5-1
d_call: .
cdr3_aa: CASSADLGSYEQYF

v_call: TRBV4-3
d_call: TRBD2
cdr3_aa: CASSQGSAGVSEQYF

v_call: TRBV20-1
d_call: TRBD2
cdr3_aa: CSARTSETYNEQFF

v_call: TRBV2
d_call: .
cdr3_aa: CATAEQDYEQYF